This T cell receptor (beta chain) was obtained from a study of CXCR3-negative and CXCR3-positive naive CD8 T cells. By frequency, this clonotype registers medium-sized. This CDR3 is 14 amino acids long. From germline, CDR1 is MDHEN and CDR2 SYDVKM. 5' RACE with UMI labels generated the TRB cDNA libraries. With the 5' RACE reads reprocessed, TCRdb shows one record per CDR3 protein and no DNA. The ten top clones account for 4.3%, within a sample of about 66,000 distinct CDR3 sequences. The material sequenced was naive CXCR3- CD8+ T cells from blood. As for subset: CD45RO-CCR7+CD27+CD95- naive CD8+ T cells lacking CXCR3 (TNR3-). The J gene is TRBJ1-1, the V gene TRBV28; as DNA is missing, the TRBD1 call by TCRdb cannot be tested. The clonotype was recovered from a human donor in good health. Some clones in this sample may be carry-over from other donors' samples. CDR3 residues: CASNLQGLNTEAFF.